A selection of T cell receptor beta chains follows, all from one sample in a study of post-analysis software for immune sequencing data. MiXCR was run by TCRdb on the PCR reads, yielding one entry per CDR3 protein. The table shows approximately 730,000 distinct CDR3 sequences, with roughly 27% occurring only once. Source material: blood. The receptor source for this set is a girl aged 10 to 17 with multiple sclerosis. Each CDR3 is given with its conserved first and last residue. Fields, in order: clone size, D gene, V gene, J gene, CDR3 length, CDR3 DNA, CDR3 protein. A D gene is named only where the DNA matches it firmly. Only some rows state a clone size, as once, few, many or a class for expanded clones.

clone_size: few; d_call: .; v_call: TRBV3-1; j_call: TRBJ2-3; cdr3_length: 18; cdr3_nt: TGTGCCAGCAGCCAAGATGAGCTCAGAACGAGGGGTACGGATACGCAGTATTTT; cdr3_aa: CASSQDELRTRGTDTQYF
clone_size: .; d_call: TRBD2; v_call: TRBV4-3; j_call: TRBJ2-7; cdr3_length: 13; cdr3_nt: TGCGCCAGCAGCCAAACCCATCCGGGGGGGCAGTACTTC; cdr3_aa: CASSQTHPGGQYF
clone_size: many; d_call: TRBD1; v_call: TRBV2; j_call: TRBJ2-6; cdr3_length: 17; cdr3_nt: TGTGCCAGCAGGAGGGACAGGGTAATTTCTGGGGCCAACGTCCTGACTTTC; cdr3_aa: CASRRDRVISGANVLTF
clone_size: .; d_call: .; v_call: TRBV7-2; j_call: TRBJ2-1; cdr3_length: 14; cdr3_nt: TGTACCAGCAGCCCCAGACTCGATAACAATGAGCAGTTCTTC; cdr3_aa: CTSSPRLDNNEQFF
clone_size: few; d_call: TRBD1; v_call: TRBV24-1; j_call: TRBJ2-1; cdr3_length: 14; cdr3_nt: TGTGCCACCAGTGTAGACAGGGTTAGGGATGAGCAGTTCTTC; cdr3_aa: CATSVDRVRDEQFF
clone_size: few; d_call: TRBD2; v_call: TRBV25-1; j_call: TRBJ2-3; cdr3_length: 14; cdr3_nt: TGTGCCAGCAGTGTACTAGCGGCCACAGATACGCAGTATTTT; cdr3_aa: CASSVLAATDTQYF
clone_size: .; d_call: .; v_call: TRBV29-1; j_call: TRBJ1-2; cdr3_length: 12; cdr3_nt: TGCAGCGCCGCGGACAGACCCAATGGCTACACCTTC; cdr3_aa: CSAADRPNGYTF
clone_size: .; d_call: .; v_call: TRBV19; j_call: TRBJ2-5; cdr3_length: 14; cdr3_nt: TGTGCCAGTCGATCCGGGACATTCGGGGAGACCCAGTACTTC; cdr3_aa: CASRSGTFGETQYF
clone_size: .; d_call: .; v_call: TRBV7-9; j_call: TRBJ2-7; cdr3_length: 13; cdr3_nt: TGTGCCAGCAGCTTTTATAAATCCTCCGAGCAGTACTTC; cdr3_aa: CASSFYKSSEQYF
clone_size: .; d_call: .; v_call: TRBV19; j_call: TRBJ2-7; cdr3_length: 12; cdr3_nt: TGTGCCACTAGATTGGGGGGCAATGAGCAGTACTTC; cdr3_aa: CATRLGGNEQYF
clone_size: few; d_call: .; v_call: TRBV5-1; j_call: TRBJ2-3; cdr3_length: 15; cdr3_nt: TGCGCCAGCAGCTTTCCAGGTCTGAGCACAGATACGCAGTATTTT; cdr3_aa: CASSFPGLSTDTQYF
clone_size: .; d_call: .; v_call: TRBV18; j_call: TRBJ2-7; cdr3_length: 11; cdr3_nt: TGTGCCAGTTCAATCAGCCACGAGCAGTACTTC; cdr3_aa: CASSISHEQYF
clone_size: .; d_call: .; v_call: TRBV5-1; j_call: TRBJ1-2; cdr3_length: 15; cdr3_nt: TGCGCCAGCAGCTTGGTGGTAGGGTCTGGCTATGGCTACACCTTC; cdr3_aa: CASSLVVGSGYGYTF
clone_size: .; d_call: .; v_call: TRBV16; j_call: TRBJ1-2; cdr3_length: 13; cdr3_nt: TGTGCCAGGAGTGTACAATGGAACTATGGCTACACCTTC; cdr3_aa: CARSVQWNYGYTF
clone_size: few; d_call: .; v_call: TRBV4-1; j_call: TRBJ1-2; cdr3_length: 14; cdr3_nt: TGCGCCAGCAGCCAAGATCGACTTTTTGGCGGCTACACCTTC; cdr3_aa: CASSQDRLFGGYTF
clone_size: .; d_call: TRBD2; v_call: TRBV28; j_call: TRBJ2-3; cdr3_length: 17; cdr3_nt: TGTGCCAGCAGCCCAAATGCGTGGAGCGGGGGAACAGATACGCAGTATTTT; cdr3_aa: CASSPNAWSGGTDTQYF
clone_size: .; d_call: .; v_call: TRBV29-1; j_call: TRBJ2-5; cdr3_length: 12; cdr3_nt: TGCAGCGTTGTCCCCTCCGAAGAGACCCAGTACTTC; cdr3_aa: CSVVPSEETQYF
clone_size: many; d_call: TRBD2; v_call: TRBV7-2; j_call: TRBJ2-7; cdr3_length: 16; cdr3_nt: TGTGCCAGCAGCCCGCCAACCGGGACTAGCGGGAGGGAGCAGTACTTC; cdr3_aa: CASSPPTGTSGREQYF
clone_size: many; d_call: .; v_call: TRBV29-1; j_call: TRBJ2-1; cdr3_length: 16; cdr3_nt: TGCAGCGTTGACAGCGTTCCCTCCCCCCAGGGAAATGAGCAGTTCTTC; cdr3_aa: CSVDSVPSPQGNEQFF
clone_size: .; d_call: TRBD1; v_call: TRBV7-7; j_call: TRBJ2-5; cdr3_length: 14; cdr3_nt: TGTGCTAGCAGCTTCGACAGGGCAGGGGAGACCCAGTACTTC; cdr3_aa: CASSFDRAGETQYF
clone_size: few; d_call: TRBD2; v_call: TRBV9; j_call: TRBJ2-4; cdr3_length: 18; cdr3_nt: TGTGCCAGCAGCCCATCTCCTAGCGGACTAGGGGCCAAAAACATTCAGTACTTC; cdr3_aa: CASSPSPSGLGAKNIQYF
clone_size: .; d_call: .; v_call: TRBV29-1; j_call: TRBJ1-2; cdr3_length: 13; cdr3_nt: TGCAGCGTCTCTCCTTTTAGCGGCTATGGCTACACCTTC; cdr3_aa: CSVSPFSGYGYTF
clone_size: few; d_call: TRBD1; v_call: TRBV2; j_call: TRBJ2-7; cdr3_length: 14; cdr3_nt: TGTGCCAGCAGTGAGGTCGGGACAGCCTACGAGCAGTACTTC; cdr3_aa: CASSEVGTAYEQYF
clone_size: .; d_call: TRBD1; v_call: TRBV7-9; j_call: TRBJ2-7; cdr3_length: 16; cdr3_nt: TGTGCCAGCAGCTTAGGCCCCCCGGGACAGTCCTACGAGCAGTACTTC; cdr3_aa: CASSLGPPGQSYEQYF
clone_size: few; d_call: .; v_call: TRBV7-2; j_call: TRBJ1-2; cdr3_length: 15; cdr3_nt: TGTGCCAGCAGCTTAGTTAAGGATTTTAACTATGGCTACACCTTC; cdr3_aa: CASSLVKDFNYGYTF
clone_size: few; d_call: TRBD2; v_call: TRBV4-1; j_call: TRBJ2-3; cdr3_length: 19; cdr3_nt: TGCGCCAGCAGCCAATCATGGCTAGCGGGAGATGTTGGGGCAGATACGCGGTATTTT; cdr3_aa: CASSQSWLAGDVGADTRYF
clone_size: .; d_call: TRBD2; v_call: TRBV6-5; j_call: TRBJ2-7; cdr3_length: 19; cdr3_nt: TGTGCCAGCAGTTACGGAACAGAACCGGGACTAGCGGGATCCTACGAGCAGTACTTC; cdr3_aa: CASSYGTEPGLAGSYEQYF
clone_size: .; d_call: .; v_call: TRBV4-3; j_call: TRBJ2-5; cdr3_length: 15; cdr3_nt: TGCGCCAGCAGCCTCGGGACGGGGAAACAAGAGACCCAGTACTTC; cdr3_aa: CASSLGTGKQETQYF
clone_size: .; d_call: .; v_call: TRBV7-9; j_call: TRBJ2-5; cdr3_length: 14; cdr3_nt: TGCGCCAGCAACAATAAAAGGGGGAAGGAGACCCAGTACTTC; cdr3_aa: CASNNKRGKETQYF
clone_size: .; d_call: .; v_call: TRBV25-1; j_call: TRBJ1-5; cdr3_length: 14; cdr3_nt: TGTGCCAGCAGTGAGGGGGCACCTGGTCAGCCCCAGCATTTT; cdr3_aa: CASSEGAPGQPQHF
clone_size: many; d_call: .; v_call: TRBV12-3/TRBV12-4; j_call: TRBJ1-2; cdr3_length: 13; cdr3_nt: TGTGCCAGCCATGGCGGTTTGGAGGGTGGCTACACCTTC; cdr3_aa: CASHGGLEGGYTF
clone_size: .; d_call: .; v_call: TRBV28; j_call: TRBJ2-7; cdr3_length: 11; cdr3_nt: TGTGCCAGCGCGTATTTATACGAGCAGTACTTC; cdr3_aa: CASAYLYEQYF
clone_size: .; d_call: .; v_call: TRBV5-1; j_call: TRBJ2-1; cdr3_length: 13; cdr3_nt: TGCGCCAGCAGCGTCGGACAAAGGAATGAGCAGTTCTTC; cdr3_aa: CASSVGQRNEQFF
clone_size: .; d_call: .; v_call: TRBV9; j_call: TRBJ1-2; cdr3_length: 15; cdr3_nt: TGTGCCAGCAGCCCAGGGAGGGGACGGGCCAATGGCTACACCTTC; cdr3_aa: CASSPGRGRANGYTF
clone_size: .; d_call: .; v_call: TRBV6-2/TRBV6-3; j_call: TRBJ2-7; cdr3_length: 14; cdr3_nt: TGTGCCAGCAGTTACTCCGGGGATTACTACGAGCGGTACTTC; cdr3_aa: CASSYSGDYYERYF
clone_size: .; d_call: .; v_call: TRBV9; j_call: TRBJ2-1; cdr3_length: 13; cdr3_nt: TGTGCCAGCAGCTTGGCTCGGGTCAATGAGCAGTTCTTC; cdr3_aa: CASSLARVNEQFF
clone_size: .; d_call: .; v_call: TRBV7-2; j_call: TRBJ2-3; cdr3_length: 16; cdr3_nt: TGTGCCAGCAGCTTTGGGTTTCTGGGGGCCACAGATACGCAGTATTTT; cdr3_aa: CASSFGFLGATDTQYF
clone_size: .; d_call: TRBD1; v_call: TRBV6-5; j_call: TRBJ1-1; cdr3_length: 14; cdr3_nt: TGTGCCAGCAGACCGGGACAGGCAAACACTGAAGCTTTCTTT; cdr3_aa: CASRPGQANTEAFF
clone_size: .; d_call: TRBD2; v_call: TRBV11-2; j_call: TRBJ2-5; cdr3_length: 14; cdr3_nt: TGTGCCAGCAGCCGCGGGACTAGCGGGACGACCCAGTACTTC; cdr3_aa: CASSRGTSGTTQYF
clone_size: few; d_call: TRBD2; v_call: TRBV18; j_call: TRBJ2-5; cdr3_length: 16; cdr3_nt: TGTGCCAGCTCACCGCGGACTAGCGACTACCAAGAGACCCAGTACTTC; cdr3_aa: CASSPRTSDYQETQYF
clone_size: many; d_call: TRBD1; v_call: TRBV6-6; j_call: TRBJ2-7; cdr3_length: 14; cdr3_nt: TGTGCCAGCAGTTCGGGACAGGGGGCCTCCGAGCAGTACTTC; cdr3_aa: CASSSGQGASEQYF
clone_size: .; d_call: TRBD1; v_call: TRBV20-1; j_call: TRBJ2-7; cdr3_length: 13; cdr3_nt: TGCAGTGCCGGGCTCGGGACAGTCTACGAGCAGTACTTC; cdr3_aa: CSAGLGTVYEQYF
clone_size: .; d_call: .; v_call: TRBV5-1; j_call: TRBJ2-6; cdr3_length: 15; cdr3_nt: TGCGCCAGCAGCTTGGCGCGGGCTGGGGCCAACGTCCTGACTTTC; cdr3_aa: CASSLARAGANVLTF
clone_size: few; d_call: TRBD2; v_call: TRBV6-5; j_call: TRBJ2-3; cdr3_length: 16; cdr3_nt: TGTGCCAGCAGTCGCAAGACTAGCGGGAGCGGAGATACACAGTATTTT; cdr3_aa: CASSRKTSGSGDTQYF
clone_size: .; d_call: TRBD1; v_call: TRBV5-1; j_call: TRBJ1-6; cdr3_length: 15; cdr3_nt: TGCGCCAGCAGCCAAGGACAGGGGAGAGACTCACCCCTCCACTTT; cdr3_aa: CASSQGQGRDSPLHF
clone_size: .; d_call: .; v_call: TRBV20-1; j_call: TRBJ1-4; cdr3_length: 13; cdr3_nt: TGCAGTGCCCCACGGGGGAGGAATGAAAAACTGTTTTTT; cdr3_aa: CSAPRGRNEKLFF
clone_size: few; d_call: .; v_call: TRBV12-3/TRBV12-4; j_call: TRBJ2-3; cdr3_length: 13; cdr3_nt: TGTGCCAGCAGTTTAGATGGGCCGGATACGCAGTATTTT; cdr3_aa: CASSLDGPDTQYF
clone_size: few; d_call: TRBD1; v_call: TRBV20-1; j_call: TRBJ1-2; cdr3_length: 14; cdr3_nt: TGCAGTGCTAGGCGGGCAGGGGGCAGTGATGGCTACACCTTC; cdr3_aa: CSARRAGGSDGYTF
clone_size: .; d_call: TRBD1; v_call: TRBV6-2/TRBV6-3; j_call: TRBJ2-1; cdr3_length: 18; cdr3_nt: TGTGCCAGCAGTTACCGGATTGGGACAGGTAGCTCCTACAATGAGCAGTTCTTC; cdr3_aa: CASSYRIGTGSSYNEQFF
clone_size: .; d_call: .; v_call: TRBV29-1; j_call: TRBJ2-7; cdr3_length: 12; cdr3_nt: TGCAGCGTTGAAGGGAGTCGTTACGAGCAGTACTTC; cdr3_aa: CSVEGSRYEQYF
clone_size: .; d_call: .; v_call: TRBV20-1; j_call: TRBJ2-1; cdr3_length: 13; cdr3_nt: TGCAGTGCTATAGGGACCTCTTACAATGAGCAGTTCTTC; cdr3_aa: CSAIGTSYNEQFF
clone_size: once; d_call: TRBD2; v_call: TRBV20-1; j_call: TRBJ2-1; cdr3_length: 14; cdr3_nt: TGCAGTGCTAAAAAGCGGGAGTCGTACAATGAGCAGTTCTTC; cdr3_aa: CSAKKRESYNEQFF
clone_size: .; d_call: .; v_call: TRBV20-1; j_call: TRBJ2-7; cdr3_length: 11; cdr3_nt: TGCAGTGCTAGAGATACCCCAGAGCAGTACTTC; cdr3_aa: CSARDTPEQYF